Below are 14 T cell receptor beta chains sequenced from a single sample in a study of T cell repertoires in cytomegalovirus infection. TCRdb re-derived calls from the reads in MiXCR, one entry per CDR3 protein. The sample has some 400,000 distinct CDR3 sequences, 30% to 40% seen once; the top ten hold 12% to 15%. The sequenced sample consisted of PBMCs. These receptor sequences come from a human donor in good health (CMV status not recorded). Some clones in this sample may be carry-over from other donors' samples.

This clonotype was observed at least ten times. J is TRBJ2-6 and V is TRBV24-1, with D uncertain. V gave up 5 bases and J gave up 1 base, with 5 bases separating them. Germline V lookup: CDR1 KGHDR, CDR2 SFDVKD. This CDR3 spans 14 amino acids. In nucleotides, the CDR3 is TGTGCCACCAGTGGCCCATCTGGGGCCAACGTCCTGACTTTC. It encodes CATSGPSGANVLTF.

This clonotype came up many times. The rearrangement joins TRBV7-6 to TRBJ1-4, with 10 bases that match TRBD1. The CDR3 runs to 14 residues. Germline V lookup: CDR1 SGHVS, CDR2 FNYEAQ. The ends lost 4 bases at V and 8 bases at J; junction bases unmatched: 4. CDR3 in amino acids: CASSSGTGEEKLFF. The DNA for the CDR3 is TGTGCCAGCAGCTCCGGGACAGGGGAAGAAAAACTGTTTTTT.

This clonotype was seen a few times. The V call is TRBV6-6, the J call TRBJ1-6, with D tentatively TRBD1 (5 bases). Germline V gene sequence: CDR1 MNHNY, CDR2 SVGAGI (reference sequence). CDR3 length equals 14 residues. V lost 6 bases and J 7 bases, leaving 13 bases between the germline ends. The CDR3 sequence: CASRPQGGNSPLHF. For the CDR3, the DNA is TGTGCCAGCAGACCCCAGGGTGGCAATTCACCCCTCCACTTT.

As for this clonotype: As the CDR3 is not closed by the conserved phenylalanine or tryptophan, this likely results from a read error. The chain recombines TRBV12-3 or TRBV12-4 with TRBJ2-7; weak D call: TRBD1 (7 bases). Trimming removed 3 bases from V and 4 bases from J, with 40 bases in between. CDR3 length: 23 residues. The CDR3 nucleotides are TGTGCCAGCAGTTTCCCCAGACAGGGTGACTTGCCGGATGACGGTAACGGAGGGTACGAGCAGTACTTA. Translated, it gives CASSFPRQGDLPDDGNGGYEQYL.

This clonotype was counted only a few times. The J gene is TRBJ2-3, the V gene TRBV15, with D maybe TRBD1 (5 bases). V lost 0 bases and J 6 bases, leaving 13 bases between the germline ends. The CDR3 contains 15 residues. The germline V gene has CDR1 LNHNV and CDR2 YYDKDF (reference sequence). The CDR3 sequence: CATSRDFPGMDTQYF. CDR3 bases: TGTGCCACCAGCAGAGATTTCCCAGGGATGGATACGCAGTATTTT.

The CDR3 nucleotides read TGTGCCAGCAGTTACTCTCCGGGCTCTGGAAACACCATATATTTT. It specifies CASSYSPGSGNTIYF. V is TRBV6-6 and J is TRBJ1-3; no firm D call. The germline CDR1 and CDR2 sequences are MNHNY and SVGAGI (reference sequence). The CDR3 runs to 15 residues. Trimming left V 0 bases short and J 0 bases short, with 6 bases between.

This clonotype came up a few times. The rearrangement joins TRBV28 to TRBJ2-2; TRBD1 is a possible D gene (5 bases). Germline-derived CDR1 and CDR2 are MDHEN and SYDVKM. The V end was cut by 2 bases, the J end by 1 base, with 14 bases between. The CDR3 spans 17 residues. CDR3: CASSLLSGWGNTGELFF. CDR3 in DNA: TGTGCCAGCAGTTTACTATCAGGGTGGGGGAACACCGGGGAGCTGTTTTTT. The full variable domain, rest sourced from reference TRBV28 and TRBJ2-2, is DVKVTQSSRYLVKRTGEKVFLECVQDMDHENMFWYRQDPGLGLRLIYFSYDVKMKEKGDIPEGYSVSREKKERFSLILESASTNQTSMYLCASSLLSGWGNTGELFFGEGSRLTVL.

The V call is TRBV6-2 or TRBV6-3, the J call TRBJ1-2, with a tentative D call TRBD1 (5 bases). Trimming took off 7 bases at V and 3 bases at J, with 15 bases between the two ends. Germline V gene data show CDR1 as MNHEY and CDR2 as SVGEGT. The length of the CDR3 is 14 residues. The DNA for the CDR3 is TGTGCCAGCACCCGTGGGGGGTCAGACTATGGCTACACCTTC. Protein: CASTRGGSDYGYTF.

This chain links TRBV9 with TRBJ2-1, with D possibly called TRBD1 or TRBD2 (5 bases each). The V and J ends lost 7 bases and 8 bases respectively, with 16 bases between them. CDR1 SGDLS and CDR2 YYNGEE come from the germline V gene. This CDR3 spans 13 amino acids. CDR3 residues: CASSSLGVYEQFF. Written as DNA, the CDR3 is TGTGCCAGCTCCTCTTTGGGGGTCTATGAGCAGTTCTTC. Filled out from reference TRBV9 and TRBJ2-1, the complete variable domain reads DSGVTQTPKHLITATGQRVTLRCSPRSGDLSVYWYQQSLDQGLQFLIQYYNGEERAKGNILERFSAQQFPDLHSELNLSSLELGDSALYFCASSSLGVYEQFFGPGTRLTVL.

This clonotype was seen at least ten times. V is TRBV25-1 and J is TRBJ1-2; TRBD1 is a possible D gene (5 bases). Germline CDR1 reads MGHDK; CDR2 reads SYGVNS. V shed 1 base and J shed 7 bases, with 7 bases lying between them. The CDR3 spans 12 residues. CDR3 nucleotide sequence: TGTGCCAGCAGTGAATCAGGGCGTGGCTACACCTTC. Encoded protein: CASSESGRGYTF.

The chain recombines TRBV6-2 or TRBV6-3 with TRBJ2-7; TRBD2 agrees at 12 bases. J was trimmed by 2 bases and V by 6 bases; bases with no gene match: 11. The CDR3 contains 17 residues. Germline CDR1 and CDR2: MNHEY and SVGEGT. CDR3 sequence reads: CASSRARLAGEAYEQYF. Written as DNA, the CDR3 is TGTGCCAGCAGCCGCGCCCGACTAGCGGGGGAAGCCTACGAGCAGTACTTC.

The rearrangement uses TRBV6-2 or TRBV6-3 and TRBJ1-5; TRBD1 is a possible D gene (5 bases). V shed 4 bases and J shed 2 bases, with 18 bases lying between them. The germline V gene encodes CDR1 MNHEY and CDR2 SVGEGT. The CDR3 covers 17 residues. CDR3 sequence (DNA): TGTGCCAGCAGTTTGTTGCAGGGTGGGGCTGGCAATCAGCCCCAGCATTTT. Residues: CASSLLQGGAGNQPQHF.

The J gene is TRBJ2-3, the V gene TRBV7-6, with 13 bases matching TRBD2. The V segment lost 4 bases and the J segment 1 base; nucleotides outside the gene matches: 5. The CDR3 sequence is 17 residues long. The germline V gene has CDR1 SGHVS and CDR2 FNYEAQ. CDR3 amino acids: CASSWRGTSGGTDTQYF. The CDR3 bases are TGTGCCAGCAGCTGGCGCGGGACTAGCGGGGGCACAGATACGCAGTATTTT.

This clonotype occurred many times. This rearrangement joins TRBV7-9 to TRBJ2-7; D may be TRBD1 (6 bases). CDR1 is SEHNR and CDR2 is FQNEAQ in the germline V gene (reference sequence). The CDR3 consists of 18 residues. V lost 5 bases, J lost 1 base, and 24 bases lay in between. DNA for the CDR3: TGTGCCAGCAGCCCTCTACCGGGCCCGAAAAGGGGGTCCTACGAGCAGTACTTC. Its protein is CASSPLPGPKRGSYEQYF.